A selection of T cell receptor beta chains follows, all from one sample in a study of spatial heterogeneity in lung cancer. TCRdb re-called the 5' RACE reads through MiXCR, storing one row per CDR3 protein. The sample consists of about 27,000 distinct CDR3 sequences, less than 6.5% of them appearing once. Sequencing was performed on PBMCs, taken at follow-up. Source of these receptors: a female donor with early-stage non-small cell lung cancer. The CDR3 runs from the conserved cysteine through the conserved F or W. The D gene is left open where the match is weak. Not all rows give a size; the values are once, few, many and, for expanded clones, a class.

j_call | clone_size | d_call | v_call | cdr3_length | cdr3_aa | cdr3_nt
TRBJ2-5 | many | - | TRBV11-2 | 13 | CASSSGLGETQYF | TGTGCCAGCAGCTCCGGACTCGGGGAGACCCAGTACTTC
TRBJ2-1 | many | TRBD2 | TRBV2 | 15 | CASSPGLAGGDEQFF | TGTGCCAGCAGCCCGGGACTAGCGGGAGGCGATGAGCAGTTCTTC
TRBJ2-1 | - | - | TRBV12-3/TRBV12-4 | 14 | CASSPLSPNNEQFF | TGTGCCAGCAGTCCCTTGTCCCCTAACAATGAGCAGTTCTTC
TRBJ2-7 | many | - | TRBV28 | 14 | CAALRTGNSYEQYF | TGTGCCGCCCTTCGGACTGGCAACTCCTACGAGCAGTACTTC
TRBJ2-1 | - | - | TRBV5-1 | 16 | CASSANQDSSYNEQFF | TGCGCCAGCAGCGCAAACCAAGATAGCTCCTACAATGAGCAGTTCTTC
TRBJ2-5 | - | TRBD2 | TRBV7-2 | 14 | CASSSLAGQETQYF | TGTGCCAGCAGCTCCCTAGCGGGACAAGAGACCCAGTACTTC
TRBJ2-1 | - | TRBD1 | TRBV24-1 | 17 | CATSDSLTGQGADEQFF | TGTGCCACCAGTGATTCGCTAACGGGACAGGGGGCCGATGAGCAGTTCTTC
TRBJ2-1 | many | TRBD2 | TRBV7-6 | 19 | CASSLERLAGEGIYNEQFF | TGTGCCAGCAGCTTAGAACGGCTAGCGGGAGAGGGGATCTACAATGAGCAGTTCTTC
TRBJ2-7 | many | - | TRBV6-6 | 14 | CASSYSQPQGEQYF | TGTGCCAGCAGTTACTCGCAGCCCCAGGGGGAGCAGTACTTC
TRBJ2-5 | many | - | TRBV15 | 15 | CATSRGLQGQETQYF | TGTGCCACCAGCAGGGGATTACAGGGCCAAGAGACCCAGTACTTC
TRBJ2-7 | few | TRBD2 | TRBV28 | 14 | CASSPGGSSYEQYF | TGTGCCAGCAGCCCCGGGGGGAGCTCCTACGAGCAGTACTTC
TRBJ1-1 | - | TRBD1 | TRBV6-5 | 13 | CASRDSGGAEAFF | TGTGCCAGCAGAGATTCAGGGGGCGCGGAAGCTTTCTTT
TRBJ2-3 | many | - | TRBV25-1 | 13 | CASSIRGADTQYF | TGTGCCAGCAGTATTAGGGGGGCAGATACGCAGTATTTT
TRBJ2-7 | few | TRBD1 | TRBV6-6 | 14 | CASTLTGGPYEQYF | TGTGCCAGCACCCTGACAGGGGGCCCCTACGAGCAGTACTTC
TRBJ2-6 | medium-sized | - | TRBV7-2 | 16 | CASSRGGSPGANVLTF | TGTGCCAGCAGCCGTGGGGGCTCCCCTGGGGCCAACGTCCTGACTTTC
TRBJ2-7 | many | TRBD1 | TRBV24-1 | 14 | CATSAQDRAHEQYF | TGTGCCACCAGTGCCCAGGACAGGGCGCACGAGCAGTACTTC
TRBJ1-2 | few | TRBD1 | TRBV5-5 | 17 | CASSWGQGKGLNYGYTF | TGTGCCAGCAGCTGGGGACAGGGAAAGGGTCTTAACTATGGCTACACCTTC
TRBJ1-1 | many | - | TRBV28 | 14 | CASIPSGGVAEAFF | TGTGCCAGCATTCCCTCTGGAGGGGTGGCTGAAGCTTTCTTT
TRBJ2-1 | many | - | TRBV3-2 | 13 | CASSLDWYNEQFF | TGTGCCAGCAGCCTCGATTGGTACAATGAGCAGTTCTTC
TRBJ2-7 | many | TRBD2 | TRBV20-1 | 17 | CSARSASGSSILHEQYF | TGCAGTGCTAGATCGGCTAGCGGGAGCAGTATCCTCCACGAGCAGTACTTC
TRBJ2-3 | - | - | TRBV11-2 | 16 | CASSLRTDGVGDTQYF | TGTGCCAGCAGCTTACGGACAGACGGTGTGGGAGATACGCAGTATTTT
TRBJ2-7 | many | TRBD1 | TRBV3-1 | 13 | CASSAHRGSEQYF | TGTGCCAGCAGCGCCCACAGGGGAAGCGAGCAGTACTTC
TRBJ2-2 | many | TRBD1 | TRBV4-2 | 19 | CASSQDRLPMTGPPGELFF | TGTGCCAGCAGCCAAGATAGGCTCCCCATGACAGGGCCGCCCGGGGAGCTGTTTTTT
TRBJ2-2 | many | - | TRBV3-1 | 13 | CASSPIVAGELFF | TGTGCCAGCAGCCCAATAGTCGCCGGGGAGCTGTTTTTT
TRBJ2-3 | - | - | TRBV2 | 13 | CASGGVGTDTQYF | TGTGCCAGCGGAGGGGTAGGGACAGATACGCAGTATTTT
TRBJ1-2 | many | - | TRBV7-9 | 16 | CASSSSLRQANYGYTF | TGTGCCAGCAGCTCATCCCTACGACAGGCCAACTATGGCTACACCTTC
TRBJ2-1 | few | TRBD1 | TRBV5-6 | 16 | CASSSIQGASYNEQFF | TGTGCCAGCAGCTCCATACAGGGGGCAAGCTACAATGAGCAGTTCTTC
TRBJ1-5 | many | - | TRBV20-1 | 14 | CSATSGVSNQPQHF | TGCAGTGCCACCAGTGGGGTTAGCAATCAGCCCCAGCATTTT